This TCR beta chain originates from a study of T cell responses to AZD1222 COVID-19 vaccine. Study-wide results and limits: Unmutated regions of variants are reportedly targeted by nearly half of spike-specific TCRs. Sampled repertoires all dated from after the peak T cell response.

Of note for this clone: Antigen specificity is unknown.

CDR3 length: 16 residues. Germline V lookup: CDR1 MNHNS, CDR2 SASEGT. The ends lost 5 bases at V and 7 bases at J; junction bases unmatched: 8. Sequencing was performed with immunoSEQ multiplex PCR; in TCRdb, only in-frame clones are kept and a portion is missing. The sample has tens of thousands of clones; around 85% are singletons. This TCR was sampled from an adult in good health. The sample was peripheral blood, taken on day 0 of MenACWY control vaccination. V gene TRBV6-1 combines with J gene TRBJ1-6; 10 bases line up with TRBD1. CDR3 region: CASSKEATGGNSPLHF. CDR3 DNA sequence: TGTGCCAGCAGTAAAGAGGCGACAGGGGGCAATTCACCCCTCCACTTT.